This T cell receptor (beta chain) appears in the sequencing data of a study of cytomegalovirus exposure and HLA in healthy donors. TCRdb's table, derived via immunoSEQ multiplex PCR, lists solely in-frame clones and lacks some. Of some 98,000 clones in the sample, roughly 89% are singletons; the top ten hold roughly 3.9%. The germline V gene encodes CDR1 SGHTA and CDR2 FQGTGA. The V end was cut by 4 bases, the J end by 4 bases, with 9 bases between. CDR3 length: 13 residues. The clonotype was recovered from a woman in her 30s in good health and CMV-seronegative. The chain uses TRBV7-3 and TRBJ2-3, with D possibly TRBD2 on 6 matching bases. Sequencing was performed on PBMCs. CDR3 loop: CASSYPGADTQYF. The CDR3 DNA reads as TGTGCCAGCAGCTACCCGGGGGCAGATACGCAGTATTTT.